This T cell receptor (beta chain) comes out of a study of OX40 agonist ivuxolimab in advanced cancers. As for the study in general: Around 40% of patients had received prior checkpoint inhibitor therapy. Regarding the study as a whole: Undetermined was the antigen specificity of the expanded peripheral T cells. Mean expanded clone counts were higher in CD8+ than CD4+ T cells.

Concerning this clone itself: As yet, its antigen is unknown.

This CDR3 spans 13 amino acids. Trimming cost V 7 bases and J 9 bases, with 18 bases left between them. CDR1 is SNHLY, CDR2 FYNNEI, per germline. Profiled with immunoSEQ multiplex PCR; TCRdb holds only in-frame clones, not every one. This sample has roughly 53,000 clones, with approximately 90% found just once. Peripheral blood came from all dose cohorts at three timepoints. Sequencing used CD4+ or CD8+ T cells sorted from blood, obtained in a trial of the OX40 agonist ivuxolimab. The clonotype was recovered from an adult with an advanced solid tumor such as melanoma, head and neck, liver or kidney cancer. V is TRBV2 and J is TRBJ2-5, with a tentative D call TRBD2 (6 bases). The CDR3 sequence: CASNPDETGAQYF. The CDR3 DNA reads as TGTGCCAGCAATCCGGACGAGACGGGGGCCCAGTACTTC.